This TCR beta chain came from a study of CD8+ T cells in alopecia areata. RNA was extracted and reverse transcribed into cDNA as the sequencing template. Measured with immunoSEQ multiplex PCR; TCRdb has only the in-frame clones, and not every one. The sample records 150,000 to 200,000 clones, 55% to 75% being singletons. Overall study results and limits: Clonality in lesional scalp, especially alopecia totalis/universalis, exceeded that of normal scalp. Among patients, TCR sharing was less clear than in mice, a difference possibly due in part to HLA diversity in the patient population.

Treatment meaning: oral pan-JAK inhibitor, 5-10 mg twice daily. Obtained from alopecia areata patients were lesional scalp punch biopsies along with peripheral blood. Trimming removed 3 bases from V and 3 bases from J, with 12 bases in between. Germline V gene sequence: CDR1 KGHSH, CDR2 LQKENI. The CDR3 sequence is 15 residues long. Comment on this clone: What it recognizes is unknown.

This chain connects TRBV18 to TRBJ2-1; D is undetermined. This clonotype originated in a human donor with alopecia areata. The sequenced sample was CD4+ T cells sorted from blood, obtained at week 24, from a patient treated with tofacitinib. The DNA for the CDR3 is TGTGCCAGCTCACCTGGGCACTCAGGCTACAATGAGCAGTTCTTC. It yields the protein CASSPGHSGYNEQFF.